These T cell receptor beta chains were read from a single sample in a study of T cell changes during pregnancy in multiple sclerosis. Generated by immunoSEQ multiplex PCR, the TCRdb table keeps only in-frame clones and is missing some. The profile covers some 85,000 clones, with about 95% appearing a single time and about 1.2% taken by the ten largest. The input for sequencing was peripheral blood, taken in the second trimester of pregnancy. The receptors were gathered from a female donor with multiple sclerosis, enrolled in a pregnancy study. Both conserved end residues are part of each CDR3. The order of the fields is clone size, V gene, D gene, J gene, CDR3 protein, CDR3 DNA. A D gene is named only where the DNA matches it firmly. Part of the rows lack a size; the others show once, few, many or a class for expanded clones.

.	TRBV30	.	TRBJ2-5	CAWSFNRETQYF	TGTGCCTGGTCTTTTAATCGGGAGACCCAGTACTTC
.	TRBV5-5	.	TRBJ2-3	CASRTDLDTASTDTQYF	TGTGCCAGCAGGACGGATTTGGACACGGCTAGCACAGATACGCAGTATTTT
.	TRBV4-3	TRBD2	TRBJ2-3	CASSQDGLAVTDTQYF	TGCGCCAGCAGCCAAGACGGGCTAGCGGTAACAGATACGCAGTATTTT
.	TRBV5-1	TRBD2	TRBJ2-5	CASSFLAGWQETQYF	TGCGCCAGCAGCTTTTTAGCGGGTTGGCAAGAGACCCAGTACTTC
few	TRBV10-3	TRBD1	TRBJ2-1	CAIREGQAGFQFF	TGTGCCATCAGGGAGGGACAGGCGGGATTCCAGTTCTTC
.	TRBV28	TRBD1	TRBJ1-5	CASRMTGENQPQHF	TGTGCCAGCAGAATGACAGGGGAGAATCAGCCCCAGCATTTT
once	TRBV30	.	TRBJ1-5	CAWQGRGTQPQHF	TGTGCCTGGCAGGGACGGGGGACTCAGCCCCAGCATTTT
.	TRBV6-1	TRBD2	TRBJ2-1	CASSEATPGLADNEQFF	TGTGCCAGCAGTGAAGCTACTCCGGGACTAGCGGACAATGAGCAGTTCTTC
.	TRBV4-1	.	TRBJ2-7	CASSQDSGRPREQYF	TGCGCCAGCAGCCAAGACTCGGGGAGGCCGCGCGAGCAGTACTTC
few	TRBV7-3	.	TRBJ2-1	CASSSPSDEQFF	TGTGCCAGCAGCTCCCCTAGTGATGAGCAGTTCTTC
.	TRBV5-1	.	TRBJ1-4	CASSADGQIEKLFF	TGCGCCAGCAGCGCAGATGGACAGATTGAAAAACTGTTTTTT
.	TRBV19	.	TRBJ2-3	CASSPRLGGPDTQYF	TGTGCCAGTAGTCCACGACTAGGAGGCCCAGATACGCAGTATTTT
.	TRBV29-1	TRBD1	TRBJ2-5	CSVEDRVGTGGETQYF	TGCAGCGTTGAAGATCGTGTGGGGACAGGGGGAGAGACCCAGTACTTC
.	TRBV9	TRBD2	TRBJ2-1	CASSVVSGISSYNEQFF	TGTGCCAGCAGCGTAGTCAGCGGGATTAGCTCCTACAATGAGCAGTTCTTC
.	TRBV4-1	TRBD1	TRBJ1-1	CAGAPRTGGTEAFF	TGCGCCGGCGCCCCCCGGACAGGGGGCACTGAAGCTTTCTTT
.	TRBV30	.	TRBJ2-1	CAWSELLGGEQFF	TGTGCCTGGAGCGAACTGCTCGGGGGTGAGCAGTTCTTC